The clone carrying this T cell receptor (beta chain) appeared a few times. The antigen remains undetermined. V shed 0 bases and J shed 7 bases, with 10 bases lying between them. The CDR3 spans 14 residues. CDR1 and CDR2 (germline): SNHLY, FYNNEI. The time point here: blood at routine non-recurrence follow-up after resection. Whole RNA, isolated from tumor, nontumor lung or frozen PBMC, was sequenced without prior sorting. The record originates from a study of spatial heterogeneity in lung cancer. Study background: A consistent excess of beta-chain over alpha-chain sequences was detected.

TCRdb fed the 5' RACE reads into MiXCR, producing one record per CDR3 protein. The table records 95,000 to 130,000 distinct CDR3 sequences, 10% to 15% of them present only once. Study-level findings and limits: Resection blood, more than follow-up blood, showed ubiquitous expanded tumor TCRs.

The origin of this receptor is a male donor with early-stage non-small cell lung cancer. This sample comprised PBMCs, obtained at follow-up. V is TRBV2 and J is TRBJ1-5, with D hard to call. The CDR3 loop is CASSEAHPGQPQHF. The CDR3 DNA sequence: TGTGCCAGCAGTGAAGCGCACCCAGGCCAGCCCCAGCATTTT. Complete variable domain (other parts from reference TRBV2 and TRBJ1-5): EPEVTQTPSHQVTQMGQEVILRCVPISNHLYFYWYRQILGQKVEFLVSFYNNEISEKSEIFDDQFSVERPDGSNFTLKIRSTKLEDSAMYFCASSEAHPGQPQHFGDGTRLSIL.